The text below deals with one T cell receptor beta chain. This record comes from a study of radiation and T cells in renal cell carcinoma. Here immunoSEQ multiplex PCR was the method, and the copy in TCRdb shows in-frame clones only, minus some. The sample consists of around 160,000 clones, 88% of them appearing once. Noted time point: baseline pretreatment blood. Treatment indicated: 15 Gy SBRT to primary tumor, nephrectomy 4 weeks later. The TCR comes from a woman aged 70-85 years with renal cell carcinoma. Sequencing used blood, obtained from a patient whose treatment included radiotherapy and nephrectomy.

Here the CDR3 DNA reads TGTGCCAGCAGTTACTTCCGGGACAGGGTGGCACCCCTCCACTTT. Translating it yields CASSYFRDRVAPLHF. The chain joins TRBV6-5 to TRBJ1-6, with TRBD1 matching 9 bases. The V gene's germline CDR1 is MNHEY and CDR2 SVGAGI. This CDR3 has 15 amino acids. V dropped 1 base and J dropped 11; count of bases not matched to a gene: 6.